The 5 T cell receptor beta chains below were found in one sample sequenced in a study of PD-1 blockade in classical Hodgkin lymphoma. This table comes from immunoSEQ multiplex PCR, and its TCRdb copy is limited to in-frame clones, with some not included. The sample has 30,000 or so clones, 75% to 95% seen once; the top ten hold more than 0.2%. Relapse after autologous stem cell transplantation occurred in every patient, and brentuximab vedotin exposure varied. From thawed PBMCs, CD4+ T cells were purified using magnetic negative selection. The specimen comprised CD4+ T cells from blood, sampled at baseline. Source of these receptors: a human donor with classical Hodgkin lymphoma.

The rearrangement joins TRBV5-1 to TRBJ1-1; 7 bases fit TRBD1. CDR1 and CDR2 from the germline V gene are SGHRS and YFSETQ. This CDR3 comprises 11 residues. The ends lost 5 bases at V and 5 bases at J; junction bases unmatched: 0. The CDR3 sequence is CASRTGTEAFF. CDR3 DNA sequence: TGCGCCAGCAGGACAGGGACTGAAGCTTTCTTT.

J is TRBJ2-1 and V is TRBV5-1; 9 nucleotides agree with TRBD2. CDR1 and CDR2 from the germline V gene are SGHRS and YFSETQ. The CDR3 has 16 amino acids. The V and J ends lost 5 bases and 3 bases, in that order; junction bases with no gene match: 9. The CDR3 here is CASSPVAGADYNEQFF. Here the CDR3 DNA reads TGCGCCAGCAGTCCGGTAGCGGGAGCGGACTACAATGAGCAGTTCTTC.

The chain recombines TRBV5-1 with TRBJ1-4; tentative D call: TRBD1 (6 bases). CDR1 and CDR2 from the germline V gene are SGHRS and YFSETQ. This CDR3 is 17 amino acids long. V lost 0 bases to trimming and J lost 5 bases, with 17 bases between them. This chain's CDR3 is CASSLAAGGQGNEKLFF. The CDR3 nucleotides read TGCGCCAGCAGCTTGGCCGCTGGGGGGCAAGGGAATGAAAAACTGTTTTTT.

The chain uses TRBV6-5 and TRBJ2-3; weak D call: TRBD2 (5 bases). The CDR3 spans 12 residues. The germline CDR1 and CDR2 sequences are MNHEY and SVGAGI. V was pared by 5 bases and J by 2 bases, with 5 bases between. CDR3 in amino acids: CASSRDTDTQYF. The CDR3 DNA is TGTGCCAGCAGTCGGGACACAGATACGCAGTATTTT.

The J gene is TRBJ2-3, the V gene TRBV18; D is ambiguous. The germline CDR1 and CDR2 sequences are KGHSH and LQKENI. The CDR3 has 15 residues. V was pared by 3 bases and J by 0 bases, with 10 bases between. This CDR3 is CASSPSIASTDTQYF. The DNA for the CDR3 is TGTGCCAGCTCACCTTCCATTGCTAGCACAGATACGCAGTATTTT.